This TCR beta chain stems from a study of blood T cell repertoires in COVID-19. Study-wide background: PBMCs, B-cell-depleted T cells, or T cells provided the cDNA or gDNA that made up the material.

Trimming removed 5 bases at V and 7 bases at J, with 8 bases between. This CDR3 spans 11 amino acids. Looked up from germline, CDR1 is LGHDT and CDR2 is YNNKEL (reference sequence). Ages ranged from about 18 to 89 years, with residence in approximately 23 US areas. Grouping used clinical history reported by participants in a survey and questionnaire. Produced via immunoSEQ multiplex PCR; TCRdb's table is partial and in-frame only. The repertoire has fewer than 250,000 clones, roughly 77% of them found once; the top ten carry around 16%. This sequence joins TRBV3-1 (or the pseudogene TRBV3-2) and TRBJ2-5; perhaps TRBD2 as D (6 bases). The sample comprised PBMCs or T cells enriched from blood (not recorded which). This sequence was found in a woman aged 45-60 years with acute COVID-19. Written as DNA, the CDR3 is TGTGCCAGCAGCTATAGCGGGACCCAGTACTTC. It encodes CASSYSGTQYF.